The TCR beta chain under discussion was sequenced for a study of blood T cell repertoires in COVID-19. Study context: PBMCs, B-cell-depleted T cells, or T cells were the source of the cDNA or gDNA that made up the material.

Losses at the gene ends were 4 bases for V and 8 bases for J; bases not matched to a gene: 13. This CDR3 contains 16 residues. Germline V lookup: CDR1 SGDLS, CDR2 YYNGEE. Per the authors' pipeline: From reference gene primer amplification, estimates of nucleated cell counts were derived. Profiled with immunoSEQ multiplex PCR; TCRdb holds only in-frame clones, not every one. Clone size and the V and J calls come from that table; the DNA yielded D and trimming. This repertoire shows around 300,000 clones, roughly 84% found once; its top ten account for 1%. The sequenced sample was peripheral blood. This rearrangement joins TRBV9 to TRBJ2-1, with 9 bases lining up with TRBD2. The TCR was taken from a man between 50 and 59 years old with active or convalescent COVID-19. CDR3 in amino acids: CASSPRVASGADEQFF. CDR3 DNA sequence: TGTGCCAGCAGCCCCCGGGTGGCTAGCGGGGCGGATGAGCAGTTCTTC.